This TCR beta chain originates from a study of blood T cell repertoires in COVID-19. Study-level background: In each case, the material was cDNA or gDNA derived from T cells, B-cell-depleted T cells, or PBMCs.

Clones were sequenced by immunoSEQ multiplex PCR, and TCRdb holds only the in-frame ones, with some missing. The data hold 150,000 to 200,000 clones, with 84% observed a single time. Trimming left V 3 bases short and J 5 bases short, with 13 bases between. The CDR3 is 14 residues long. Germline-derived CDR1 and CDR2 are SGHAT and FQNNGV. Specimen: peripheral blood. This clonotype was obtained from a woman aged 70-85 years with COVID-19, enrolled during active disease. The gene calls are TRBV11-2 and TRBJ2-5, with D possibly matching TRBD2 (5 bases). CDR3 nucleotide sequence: TGTGCCAGCAGCTTTCTTGACGGCGGGGAGACCCAGTACTTC. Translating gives CASSFLDGGETQYF.